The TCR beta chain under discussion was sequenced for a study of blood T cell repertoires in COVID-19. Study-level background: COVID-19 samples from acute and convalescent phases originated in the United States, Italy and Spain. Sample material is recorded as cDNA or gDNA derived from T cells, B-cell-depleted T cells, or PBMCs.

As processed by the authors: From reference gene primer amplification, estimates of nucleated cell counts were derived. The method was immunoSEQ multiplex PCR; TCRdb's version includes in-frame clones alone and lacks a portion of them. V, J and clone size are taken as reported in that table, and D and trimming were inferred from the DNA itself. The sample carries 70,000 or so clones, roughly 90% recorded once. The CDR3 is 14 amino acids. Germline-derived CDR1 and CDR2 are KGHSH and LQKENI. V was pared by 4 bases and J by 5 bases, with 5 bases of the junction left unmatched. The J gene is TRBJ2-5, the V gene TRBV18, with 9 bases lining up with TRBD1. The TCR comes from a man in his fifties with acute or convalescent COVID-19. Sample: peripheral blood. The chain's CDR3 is CASSRDRVAETQYF. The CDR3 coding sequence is TGTGCCAGCTCACGGGACAGGGTGGCTGAGACCCAGTACTTC.